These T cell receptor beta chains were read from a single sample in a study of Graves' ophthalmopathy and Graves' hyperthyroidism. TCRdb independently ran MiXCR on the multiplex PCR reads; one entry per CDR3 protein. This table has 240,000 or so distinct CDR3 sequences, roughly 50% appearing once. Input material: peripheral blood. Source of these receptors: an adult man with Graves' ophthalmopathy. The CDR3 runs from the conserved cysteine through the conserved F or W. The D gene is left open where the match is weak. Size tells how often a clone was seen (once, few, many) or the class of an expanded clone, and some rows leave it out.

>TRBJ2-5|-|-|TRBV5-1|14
CASSLATTQETQYF
TGCGCCAGCAGCTTGGCGACTACTCAAGAGACCCAGTACTTC
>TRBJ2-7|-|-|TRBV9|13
CASSQEVAYEQYF
TGTGCCAGCAGCCAAGAAGTAGCTTACGAGCAGTACTTC
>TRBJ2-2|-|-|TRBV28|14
CASSLQTAGGELFF
TGTGCCAGCAGTTTACAGACAGCAGGCGGGGAGCTGTTTTTT
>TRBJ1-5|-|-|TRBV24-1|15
CASSARSQGNQPQHF
TGTGCCAGCTCAGCAAGGTCGCAGGGCAATCAGCCCCAGCATTTC
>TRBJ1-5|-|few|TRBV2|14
CASSYDPFNQPQHF
TGTGCCAGCAGTTACGACCCCTTCAATCAGCCCCAGCATTTT
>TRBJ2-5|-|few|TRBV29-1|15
CSGTTGTVQGETQYF
TGCAGCGGCACGACCGGAACAGTTCAGGGGGAGACCCAGTACTTC
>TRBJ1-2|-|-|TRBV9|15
CASSRGRATNYGYTF
TGTGCCAGCAGCCGGGGGCGGGCAACTAACTATGGCTACACCTTC
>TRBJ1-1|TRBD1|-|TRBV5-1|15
CASSLEGAGYTEAFF
TGCGCCAGCAGCTTGGAGGGGGCTGGATACACTGAAGCTTTCTTT
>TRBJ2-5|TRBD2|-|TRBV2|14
CASTPAGLEGTQYF
TGTGCCAGCACCCCCGCGGGACTAGAAGGGACCCAGTACTTC
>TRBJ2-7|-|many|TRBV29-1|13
CSVEAAGSYEQYF
TGCAGCGTTGAAGCGGCAGGCTCCTACGAGCAGTACTTC
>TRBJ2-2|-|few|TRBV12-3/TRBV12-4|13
CASSSPGAGELFF
TGTGCCAGCAGTTCCCCGGGAGCAGGGGAGCTGTTTTTT
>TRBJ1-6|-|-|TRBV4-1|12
CASSQVGSPLHF
TGCGCCAGCAGCCAAGTGGGGTCACCCCTCCACTTT
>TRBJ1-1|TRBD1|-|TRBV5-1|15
CASSADRGVNTEAFF
TGCGCCAGCAGCGCGGACAGGGGGGTGAACACTGAAGCTTTCTTT
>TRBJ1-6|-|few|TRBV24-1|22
CATSDSVSSAVHRVPGNSPLHF
TGTGCCACCAGTGATTCTGTATCTTCTGCTGTACACAGGGTACCGGGAAATTCACCCCTCCACTTT
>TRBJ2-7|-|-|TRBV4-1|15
CASSQEGSEGYEQYF
TGCGCCAGCAGCCAAGAGGGGTCAGAAGGCTACGAGCAGTACTTC
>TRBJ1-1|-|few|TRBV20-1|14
CSARVTGHFVEAFF
TGCAGTGCTAGAGTGACGGGACATTTTGTGGAAGCTTTCTTT
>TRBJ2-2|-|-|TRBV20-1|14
CSARDRVYTGELFF
TGCAGTGCTAGAGATCGGGTTTACACCGGGGAGCTGTTTTTT
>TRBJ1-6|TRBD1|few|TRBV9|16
CASSPPGGTGVSPLHF
TGTGCCAGCTCACCACCAGGGGGGACAGGGGTATCACCCCTCCACTTT
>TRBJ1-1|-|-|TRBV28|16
CASSPRSYQRATEAFF
TGTGCCAGCAGCCCTCGGAGCTACCAAAGGGCCACTGAAGCTTTCTTT
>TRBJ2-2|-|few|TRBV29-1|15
CSVVGDMPNTGELFF
TGCAGCGTTGTAGGAGACATGCCGAACACCGGGGAGCTGTTTTTT
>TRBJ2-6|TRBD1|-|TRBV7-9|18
CASSDRQGAVAGANVLTF
TGCGCCAGCAGCGACCGACAGGGGGCAGTAGCTGGGGCCAACGTCCTGACTTTC
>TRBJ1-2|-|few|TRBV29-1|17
CSATQKAQGTTNYGYTF
TGCAGCGCCACCCAGAAAGCTCAGGGCACCACTAACTATGGCTACACCTTC
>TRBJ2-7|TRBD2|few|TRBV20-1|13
CSAPSGRSREQYF
TGCAGTGCTCCAAGCGGGAGATCAAGGGAGCAGTACTTC
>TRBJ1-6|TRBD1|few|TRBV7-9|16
CASSPQTTGRNSPLHF
TGTGCCAGCAGCCCCCAAACGACAGGGCGAAATTCACCCCTCCACTTT
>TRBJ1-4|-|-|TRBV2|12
CASSEASEKLFF
TGTGCCAGCAGTGAAGCCTCCGAAAAACTGTTTTTT
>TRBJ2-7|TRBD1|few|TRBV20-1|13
CSAVDRGGYEQYF
TGCAGTGCTGTCGACAGGGGAGGCTACGAGCAGTACTTC
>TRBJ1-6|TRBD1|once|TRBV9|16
CASSPYRGMDNSPLHF
TGTGCCAGCTCACCCTACAGGGGAATGGATAATTCACCCCTCCACTTT
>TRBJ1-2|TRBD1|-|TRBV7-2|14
CASSPQGRTGGYTF
TGTGCCAGCAGCCCACAGGGGAGAACGGGTGGCTACACCTTC
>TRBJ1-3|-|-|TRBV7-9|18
CASSLGGQGRISGNTIYF
TGTGCCAGCAGCTTAGGTGGGCAGGGAAGAATCTCTGGAAACACCATATATTTT
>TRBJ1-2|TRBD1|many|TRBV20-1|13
CSARGTGGYGYTF
TGCAGTGCTAGGGGAACAGGGGGATATGGCTACACCTTC
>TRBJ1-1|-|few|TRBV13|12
CASSIDRSVAFF
TGTGCCAGCAGCATTGACAGGTCTGTAGCTTTCTTT
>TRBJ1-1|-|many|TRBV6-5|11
CAAYRAPEAFF
TGTGCCGCCTACCGGGCTCCTGAAGCTTTCTTT
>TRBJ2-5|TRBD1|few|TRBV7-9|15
CASSLGQGLQETQYF
TGTGCCAGCAGCCTCGGACAGGGTCTTCAAGAGACCCAGTACTTC
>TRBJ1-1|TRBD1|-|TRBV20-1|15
CSARPSGTGGTEAFF
TGCAGTGCTCGACCATCCGGGACAGGGGGCACTGAAGCTTTCTTT
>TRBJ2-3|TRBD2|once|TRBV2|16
CASSSGASGSTDTQYF
TGTGCCAGCAGTTCAGGGGCTAGCGGGAGCACAGATACGCAGTATTTT
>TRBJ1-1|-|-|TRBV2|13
CASSFKLGTEAFF
TGTGCCAGCAGTTTTAAATTGGGCACTGAAGCTTTCTTT
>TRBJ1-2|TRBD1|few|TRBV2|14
CASSPDRAYHGYTF
TGTGCCAGCAGTCCGGACAGGGCTTACCATGGCTACACCTTC
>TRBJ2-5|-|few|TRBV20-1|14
CSAPGETGQETQYF
TGCAGTGCCCCCGGCGAAACAGGGCAAGAGACCCAGTACTTC
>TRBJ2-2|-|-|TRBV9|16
CASSVQGIANTGELFF
TGTGCCAGCAGCGTTCAGGGGATAGCGAACACCGGGGAGCTGTTTTTT
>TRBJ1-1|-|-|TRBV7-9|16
CASSLLSPGLNTEAFF
TGCGCCAGCAGCCTCCTAAGTCCGGGGTTGAACACTGAAGCTTTCTTT
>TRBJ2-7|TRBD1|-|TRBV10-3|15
CASSYSGTGYHEQYF
TGTGCCAGCAGTTACTCCGGGACAGGGTACCACGAGCAGTACTTC
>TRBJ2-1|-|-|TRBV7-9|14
CASSLVGQSIGQFF
TGTGCCAGCAGCCTAGTTGGACAGTCGATTGGGCAGTTCTTC
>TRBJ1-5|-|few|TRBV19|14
CASRPIRSNQPQHF
TGTGCCAGTAGACCCATTAGGAGCAATCAGCCCCAGCATTTT
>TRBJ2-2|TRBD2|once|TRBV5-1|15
CASSLPGGPTGELFF
TGCGCCAGCAGCTTGCCGGGAGGGCCCACCGGGGAGCTGTTTTTT
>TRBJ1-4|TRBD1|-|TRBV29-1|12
CSVEQGDEKLFF
TGCAGCGTTGAACAGGGGGATGAAAAACTGTTTTTT
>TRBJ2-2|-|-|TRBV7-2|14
CATRTVAGTGELFF
TGTGCCACCAGGACGGTAGCTGGCACCGGGGAGCTGTTTTTT
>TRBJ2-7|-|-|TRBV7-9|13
CASSPSASKGQYF
TGTGCCAGCAGCCCCTCGGCTAGTAAGGGGCAGTACTTC
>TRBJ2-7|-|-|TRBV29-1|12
CSARGTTYEQYF
TGCAGTGCCCGGGGTACTACCTACGAGCAGTACTTC
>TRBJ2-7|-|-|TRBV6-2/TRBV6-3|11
CASRQVYEQYF
TGTGCCAGCAGACAGGTCTACGAGCAGTACTTC
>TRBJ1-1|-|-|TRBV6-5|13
CASYSSVNTEAFF
TGTGCCAGCTATTCCTCAGTGAACACTGAAGCTTTCTTT
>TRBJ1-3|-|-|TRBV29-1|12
CSVDETGNTIYF
TGCAGCGTTGACGAGACTGGAAACACCATATATTTT
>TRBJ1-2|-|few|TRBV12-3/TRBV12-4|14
CASSFSGLLGGYTF
TGTGCCAGCAGTTTTTCGGGGCTGCTTGGTGGCTACACCTTC